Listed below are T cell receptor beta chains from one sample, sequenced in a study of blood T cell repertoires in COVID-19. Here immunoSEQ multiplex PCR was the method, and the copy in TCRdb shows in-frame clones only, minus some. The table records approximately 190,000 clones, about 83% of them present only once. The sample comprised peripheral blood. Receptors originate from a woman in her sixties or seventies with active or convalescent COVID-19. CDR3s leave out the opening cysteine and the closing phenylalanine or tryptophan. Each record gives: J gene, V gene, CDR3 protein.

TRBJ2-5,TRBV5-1,ASSLDFRGETQY
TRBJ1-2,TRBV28,ASSLGQGRRHNYGYT
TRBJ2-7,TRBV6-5,ASKMGQNYEQY
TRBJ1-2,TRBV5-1,ASSLPSEAYGYT
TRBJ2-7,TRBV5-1,ASSLAAGGGEQY
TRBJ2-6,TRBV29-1,SVPDRAGANVLT
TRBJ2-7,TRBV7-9,ASSRTSVHYEQY
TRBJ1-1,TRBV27,ASRARANTEAF
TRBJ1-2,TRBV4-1,ASSQDGGAGSYT
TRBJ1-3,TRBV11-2,ASSLRAGGYLSGNTIY
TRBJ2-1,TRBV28,ASSPEGLGRYNEQF
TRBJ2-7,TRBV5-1,ASSIQPGTGEEQY
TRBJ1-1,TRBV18,ASSPTAMNTEAF
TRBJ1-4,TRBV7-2,ASSTSTGVGEKLF
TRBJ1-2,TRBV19,ASTRDRVDGYT
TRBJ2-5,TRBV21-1,ASSKETSGGTQETQY
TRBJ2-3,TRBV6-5,ASSMRQGSTDTQY
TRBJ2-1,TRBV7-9,ASNGEGGRTEQF
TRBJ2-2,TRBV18,ASSPPRMAGELF
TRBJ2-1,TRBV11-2,ASSPHGRRDRHEQF
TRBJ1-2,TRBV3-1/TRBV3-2,ASSTLSGTGGSNYGYT
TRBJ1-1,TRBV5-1,ASSPTDRGNTEAF
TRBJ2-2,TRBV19,ATRTGVNTGELF
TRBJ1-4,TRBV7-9,ASSLGDRVYGKLF